This is a list of T cell receptor beta chains from one sample in a study of T cell repertoires in cytomegalovirus infection. Which antigens these TCRs recognize remains unknown. Each CDR3 protein gets one entry after TCRdb re-called the reads with MiXCR. Of roughly 80,000 distinct CDR3 sequences listed, about 24% are singletons. The specimen was CD8+ T cells from cultured PBMCs, collected from culture after CMV antigen stimulation. All receptors come from a human donor in good health (CMV status not recorded). Some clones in this sample may be carry-over from other donors' samples. The CDR3 runs from the conserved cysteine through the conserved F or W. D genes are given only for firm matches. The size of a clone is reported for some rows only, either as once, few or many, or as a class for expanded clones.

v_gene,j_gene,abundance,d_gene,CDR3aa,CDR3nt
TRBV5-6,TRBJ1-2,.,.,CASSLADSGYTF,TGTGCCAGCAGCTTGGCCGACAGTGGCTACACCTTC
TRBV3-1,TRBJ2-3,few,.,CASSQDSADTQYF,TGTGCCAGCAGCCAAGATTCGGCAGATACGCAGTATTTT
TRBV5-4,TRBJ2-1,.,.,CASSLFGVGSLEQFF,TGTGCCAGCAGCTTGTTCGGAGTGGGGAGTCTCGAGCAGTTCTTC
TRBV15,TRBJ1-5,many,.,CATSRGRGAEPQHF,TGTGCCACCAGCAGAGGGCGGGGAGCGGAGCCCCAGCATTTT
TRBV2,TRBJ1-1,.,.,CASSDLGRGPDTEAFF,TGTGCCAGCAGTGATTTAGGCAGGGGCCCTGATACTGAAGCTTTCTTT
TRBV2,TRBJ2-1,.,TRBD2,CASSVNPSGNSNEQFF,TGTGCCAGCAGTGTAAACCCTAGCGGGAATAGCAATGAGCAGTTCTTC
TRBV7-6,TRBJ2-3,few,.,CASSDGSSTDTQYF,TGTGCCAGCAGCGATGGAAGCAGCACAGATACGCAGTATTTT
TRBV11-2,TRBJ2-5,few,.,CASSLELPPRETQYF,TGTGCCAGCAGCTTAGAACTGCCCCCCCGAGAGACCCAGTACTTC
TRBV9,TRBJ2-7,.,.,CASSSPQGIEQYF,TGTGCCAGCAGCTCACCACAGGGAATCGAGCAGTACTTC
TRBV7-6,TRBJ2-1,.,TRBD1,CASSLDRGRNGEQFF,TGTGCCAGCAGCTTGGACAGGGGTCGAAATGGTGAGCAGTTCTTC
TRBV4-1,TRBJ2-7,many,TRBD1,CASSQAMAGQGNEQYF,TGCGCCAGCAGCCAAGCCATGGCGGGACAGGGTAACGAGCAGTACTTC
TRBV13,TRBJ1-1,medium-sized,.,CASSLRGSGRKTEAFF,TGTGCCAGCAGCTTACGCGGGAGTGGTCGAAAAACTGAAGCTTTCTTT
TRBV2,TRBJ2-1,.,.,CASSEGAGSPSYNEQFF,TGTGCCAGCAGTGAAGGGGCGGGCTCCCCCTCCTACAATGAGCAGTTCTTC
TRBV5-4,TRBJ2-7,.,.,CASSLRAGTSYEQYF,TGTGCCAGCAGCTTGAGGGCAGGGACTTCCTACGAGCAGTACTTC
TRBV11-3,TRBJ2-7,few,.,CASSPVDDGNEQYF,TGTGCCAGCAGCCCCGTAGACGACGGGAACGAGCAGTACTTC
TRBV15,TRBJ2-5,.,.,CATSRDGRYQETQYF,TGTGCCACCAGCAGAGATGGTCGGTACCAAGAGACCCAGTACTTC
TRBV6-5,TRBJ2-1,few,.,CASGEPDEQFF,TGTGCCAGCGGCGAACCCGATGAGCAGTTCTTC
TRBV4-3,TRBJ1-1,large,.,CASSQDSGPNSLFMNTEAFF,TGCGCCAGCAGCCAAGATTCCGGACCTAACTCGTTATTCATGAACACTGAAGCTTTCTTT
TRBV4-3,TRBJ2-1,many,.,CASSQGGLSGAPNEQFF,TGCGCCAGCAGCCAAGGAGGTCTGTCGGGGGCTCCCAATGAGCAGTTCTTC
TRBV11-2,TRBJ2-3,few,.,CASSFTGPLVRSGTLDTQYF,TGTGCCAGCAGCTTTACAGGGCCCCTTGTGAGGAGTGGCACATTGGATACGCAGTATTTT
TRBV28,TRBJ1-3,few,.,CASSSLPGSGNTIYF,TGTGCCAGCAGTTCCCTTCCAGGGTCTGGAAACACCATATATTTT
TRBV7-8,TRBJ2-7,many,.,CASTERAGSSYEQYF,TGTGCCAGCACCGAAAGAGCAGGGTCCTCCTACGAGCAGTACTTC
TRBV20-1,TRBJ2-7,.,.,CSARGGNYEQYF,TGCAGTGCTAGGGGGGGAAACTACGAGCAGTACTTC
TRBV6-2/TRBV6-3,TRBJ2-7,.,TRBD2,CASTLGSSWTSGPFSYEQYF,TGTGCCAGCACCTTAGGATCCTCCTGGACTAGCGGGCCATTCTCCTACGAGCAGTACTTC
TRBV11-2,TRBJ2-5,few,TRBD2,CASSLVGTSGGQETQYF,TGTGCCAGCAGCTTAGTCGGGACTAGCGGTGGACAAGAGACCCAGTACTTC
TRBV10-3,TRBJ2-7,few,TRBD1,CAISESTFRTGEAYEQYF,TGTGCCATCAGTGAGTCGACATTCAGGACAGGGGAAGCCTACGAGCAGTACTTC
TRBV19,TRBJ1-5,many,TRBD1,CASATGRGQASNQPQHF,TGTGCCAGCGCCACCGGACGGGGACAGGCTAGCAATCAGCCCCAGCATTTT
TRBV4-3,TRBJ2-7,few,TRBD1,CASSRGQGEGSLYEQYF,TGCGCCAGCAGCCGAGGACAGGGTGAGGGTTCCCTCTACGAGCAGTACTTC
TRBV27,TRBJ1-2,.,.,CASRDPGDVYTF,TGTGCCAGCAGGGACCCAGGGGATGTCTACACCTTC
TRBV7-2,TRBJ1-5,many,.,CASSLNVPNQPQHF,TGTGCCAGCAGCTTAAATGTCCCGAATCAGCCCCAGCATTTT
TRBV11-2,TRBJ1-5,many,.,CASSPTGWDNQPQHF,TGTGCCAGCAGCCCTACCGGCTGGGACAATCAGCCCCAGCATTTT
TRBV10-2,TRBJ1-1,few,TRBD1,CASGGQGSTEAFF,TGCGCCAGCGGTGGACAGGGCTCCACTGAAGCTTTCTTT
TRBV5-1,TRBJ2-7,.,TRBD1,CASSNGFGTGDGEQYF,TGCGCCAGCAGCAATGGCTTTGGGACAGGGGATGGCGAGCAGTACTTC
TRBV28,TRBJ1-1,few,.,CASSLDVKFSVNTEAFF,TGTGCCAGCAGTTTAGATGTAAAGTTCTCGGTGAACACTGAAGCTTTCTTT
TRBV4-3,TRBJ2-7,.,.,CASSQDPFGPYEQYF,TGCGCCAGCAGCCAAGATCCTTTCGGACCCTACGAGCAGTACTTC
TRBV14,TRBJ2-1,.,TRBD2,CASSQGLAGGLNEQFF,TGTGCCAGCAGCCAAGGACTAGCGGGAGGCCTCAATGAGCAGTTCTTC
TRBV6-6,TRBJ2-7,many,TRBD1,CASWTGAPYEQYF,TGTGCCAGTTGGACAGGGGCGCCCTACGAGCAGTACTTC
TRBV6-6,TRBJ2-3,.,.,CASSYFRPGSHTDTQYF,TGTGCCAGCAGTTACTTTAGGCCGGGTTCACACACAGATACGCAGTATTTT
TRBV12-3/TRBV12-4,TRBJ2-7,many,TRBD1,CASSLRTGKIYEQYF,TGTGCCAGCAGTCTCCGGACAGGGAAAATTTACGAGCAGTACTTC
TRBV6-5,TRBJ2-7,few,.,CASSEQAFKYEQYF,TGTGCCAGCAGTGAACAGGCCTTTAAGTACGAGCAGTACTTC
TRBV11-3,TRBJ2-7,.,.,CASSLDPTDPYEQYF,TGTGCCAGCAGCTTAGATCCGACGGACCCCTACGAGCAGTACTTC
TRBV7-8,TRBJ2-6,many,TRBD1,CASSLFEQGARTGANVLTF,TGTGCCAGCAGCTTATTTGAACAGGGGGCGCGGACTGGGGCCAACGTCCTGACTTTC
TRBV4-3,TRBJ1-5,.,.,CASSQDNGLQPQHF,TGCGCCAGCAGCCAAGATAACGGACTTCAGCCCCAGCATTTT
TRBV6-2/TRBV6-3,TRBJ2-1,.,TRBD2,CASSVEGLAGIYNEQFF,TGTGCCAGCAGTGTAGAGGGACTAGCGGGGATATACAATGAGCAGTTCTTC
TRBV7-9,TRBJ2-7,many,TRBD1,CASSPRDRSNPYEQYF,TGTGCCAGCAGCCCCCGGGACAGGTCGAACCCCTACGAGCAGTACTTC
TRBV18,TRBJ2-1,.,TRBD2,CASSVAGGGYNEQFF,TGTGCCAGCTCCGTAGCGGGGGGAGGCTACAATGAGCAGTTCTTC
TRBV5-1,TRBJ2-3,.,.,CASSPGTISNKDTQYF,TGCGCCAGCAGCCCTGGGACCATATCTAATAAGGATACGCAGTATTTT
TRBV6-6,TRBJ1-2,few,.,CASSFPGWYGYTF,TGTGCCAGCAGTTTCCCGGGCTGGTATGGCTACACCTTC
TRBV24-1,TRBJ2-3,many,TRBD1,CATSDLGQGASDTQYF,TGTGCCACCAGTGACCTGGGACAGGGGGCCTCAGATACGCAGTATTTT
TRBV14,TRBJ1-1,few,TRBD1,CASSQNRIDRGSTEAFF,TGTGCCAGCAGCCAAAATCGGATTGACAGGGGAAGCACTGAAGCTTTCTTT
TRBV10-3,TRBJ2-3,few,.,CAISEAGTTDTQYF,TGTGCCATCAGTGAGGCCGGGACCACAGATACGCAGTATTTT
TRBV7-8,TRBJ1-5,many,.,CASSLNQDLQPQHF,TGTGCCAGCAGCCTAAACCAGGACCTACAGCCCCAGCATTTT
TRBV20-1,TRBJ1-1,.,.,CSARDGLERGMNTEAFF,TGCAGTGCTAGAGATGGTTTGGAGCGGGGAATGAACACTGAAGCTTTCTTT
TRBV28,TRBJ2-3,many,.,CASSSLGGVGGTDTQYF,TGTGCCAGCAGCTCCCTTGGAGGAGTCGGGGGCACAGATACGCAGTATTTT
TRBV9,TRBJ2-6,.,.,CASSASGTARAGANVLTF,TGTGCCAGCAGCGCCTCCGGGACGGCCAGAGCTGGGGCCAACGTCCTGACTTTC